Detailed here is one T cell receptor (beta chain). Produced via immunoSEQ multiplex PCR; TCRdb's table is partial and in-frame only. The sample includes about 75,000 clones, about nine tenths of them seen just once. The data originate from a study of T cell changes during pregnancy in multiple sclerosis. CDR1 is SGHTA and CDR2 is FQGTGA in the germline V gene. This CDR3 contains 13 residues. V shed 1 base and J shed 8 bases, with 6 bases lying between them. This material consisted of CD4+ T cells from peripheral blood mononuclear cells, taken before pregnancy. The chain joins TRBV7-3 to TRBJ1-6; no clear D. This receptor was identified in a female donor with multiple sclerosis, enrolled in a pregnancy study. CDR3 nucleotide sequence: TGTGCCAGCAGCTTAATGAGGGATTCACCCCTCCACTTT. This encodes CASSLMRDSPLHF.